The clone carrying this T cell receptor (beta chain) was seen only once. Antigen: not known. The V and J ends lost 5 bases and 8 bases respectively, with 15 bases between them. The CDR3 extends over 13 amino acids. From germline, CDR1 is SNHLY and CDR2 FYNNEI. The sample belongs to a study of circulating tumor DNA in untreated peripheral T-cell lymphoma. Study observations and caveats: Persistent ctDNA after therapy did not always predict relapse.

The protocol was immunoSEQ multiplex PCR, while the TCRdb copy is restricted to in-frame clones and leaves out a portion. The data show some 1,300 clones, with roughly three quarters seen just once and 14% to 15% held by the top ten. The sequence derives from a human donor with peripheral T-cell lymphoma. The rearrangement links TRBV2 to TRBJ1-2; TRBD1 might be the D (5 bases). The specimen sequenced was cell-free DNA from blood serum. The chain's CDR3 is CASSPRDPGGYTF. In DNA form, the CDR3 reads TGTGCCAGCAGTCCCCGGGACCCAGGGGGCTACACCTTC.